This entry lists 27 T cell receptor beta chains sequenced from one sample in a study of T-cell reconstitution after alpha-beta-depleted transplantation in children. Preparing the TCRbeta library involved the use of unique molecular identifiers. TCRdb passed the PCR reads through MiXCR, listing each CDR3 protein once. Of around 800,000 distinct CDR3 sequences listed, roughly 16% are singletons. Here the sequenced sample was PBMCs, mostly from graft donor cells, taken 360 days after TCRalphabeta/CD19-depleted stem cell transplant. The source of these receptors is a male patient aged 5 to 17 who had a stem cell transplant for acute lymphoblastic leukemia, so the T cells may come from the graft donor.

This chain uses TRBV5-1 with TRBJ2-5; the D gene is possibly TRBD2 (5 bases). V was shortened by 0 bases and J by 2 bases, with 14 bases between the two germline ends. The CDR3 covers 16 residues. Per germline, CDR1 SGHRS and CDR2 YFSETQ. CDR3 nucleotide sequence: TGCGCCAGCAGCTTGGAACGCGGGCGGGTGCAAGAGACCCAGTACTTC. Amino acids: CASSLERGRVQETQYF.

This clonotype was seen more than once but under ten times. The rearrangement links TRBV12-3 or TRBV12-4 to TRBJ1-5; D might be TRBD1 (5 bases). This CDR3 has 16 amino acids. Trimming removed 5 bases at V and 2 bases at J, with 16 bases between. This chain's CDR3 is CASSPGVGKGNQPQHF. The CDR3 nucleotides are TGTGCCAGCAGTCCGGGGGTTGGGAAGGGCAATCAGCCCCAGCATTTT.

This clonotype was picked up many times. This CDR3 reads CASSFRGAYNEQFF. CDR3 bases: TGTGCCAGCAGTTTTAGAGGTGCCTACAATGAGCAGTTCTTC. This rearrangement joins TRBV27 to TRBJ2-1; no clear D. Germline V gene sequence: CDR1 MNHEY, CDR2 SMNVEV (reference sequence). The CDR3 has 14 amino acids. The V end lost 3 bases, the J end lost 2 bases, and 8 bases lay between the germline ends.

This clonotype appeared many times. The chain couples TRBV7-9 to TRBJ2-1, with TRBD2 identical over 8 bases. Germline V gives CDR1 SEHNR, CDR2 FQNEAQ (reference sequence). With V trimmed by 8 bases and J by 0 bases, 15 bases remained unmatched. The CDR3 has 18 residues. CDR3 coding DNA: TGTGCCAGCCCCTATGTGGAGTTTAGCGGGACCTCCTACAATGAGCAGTTCTTC. Protein sequence: CASPYVEFSGTSYNEQFF.

This clonotype was observed a few times. The rearrangement joins TRBV12-3 or TRBV12-4 to TRBJ1-1; 9 nucleotides agree with TRBD1. J lost 0 bases, V lost 6 bases, and 5 bases had no gene match. The CDR3 is 15 residues long. CDR3 sequence: CASSIGTGMNTEAFF. The CDR3 bases are TGTGCCAGCAGCATAGGGACAGGGATGAACACTGAAGCTTTCTTT.

There are a few counts of this clonotype. The chain employs TRBV7-9 and TRBJ2-6; no clear D gene. The CDR3 consists of 16 residues. In germline, CDR1 is SEHNR, CDR2 FQNEAQ (reference sequence). The V end was cut by 4 bases, the J end by 0 bases, with 10 bases between. The CDR3 coding sequence is TGTGCCAGCAGCTGGCGGCCACGCTCTGGGGCCAACGTCCTGACTTTC. The encoded protein is CASSWRPRSGANVLTF.

The genes are TRBV5-1 and TRBJ2-3; a possible D gene is TRBD1 (6 bases). In germline, CDR1 is SGHRS, CDR2 YFSETQ. This CDR3 has 18 amino acids. Trimming removed 0 bases from V and 6 bases from J, with 23 bases in between. The CDR3: CASSLDPHLTGGTDTQYF. CDR3 DNA sequence: TGCGCCAGCAGCTTGGACCCCCATTTGACAGGCGGTACGGATACGCAGTATTTT.

This clonotype was seen only a few times. This chain connects TRBV12-3 or TRBV12-4 to TRBJ2-5; 11 bases agree with TRBD1. Unmatched junction bases numbered 11, after V lost 4 bases and J lost 4 bases. The CDR3 runs to 17 residues. DNA for the CDR3: TGTGCCAGCAGTTGGACAGGGGGCGCAGCCTCGAGAGAGACCCAGTACTTC. Its protein product is CASSWTGGAASRETQYF.

This sequence joins TRBV15 and TRBJ2-7; D is undetermined. CDR1 is LNHNV, CDR2 YYDKDF, per germline (reference sequence). The CDR3 consists of 13 residues. Trimming cost V 5 bases and J 4 bases, with 12 bases left between them. Written as DNA, the CDR3 is TGTGCCACCAGCTTGGGAATAGGGTACGAGCAGTACTTC. This codes for CATSLGIGYEQYF.

This clonotype was seen at least ten times. This chain joins TRBV10-1 and TRBJ2-1, with D unclear. Per germline, CDR1 WNHNN and CDR2 SYGVQD (reference sequence). The CDR3 has 12 amino acids. Trimming stripped 1 base from V and 9 bases from J, with 7 bases between. The CDR3 DNA reads TGCGCCAGCAGTGAGTTGGGCTTTGAGCAGTTCTTC. Translated, it gives CASSELGFEQFF.

This clonotype was observed a handful of times. This rearrangement joins TRBV5-1 to TRBJ2-3; the D gene could be TRBD1 or TRBD2 (5 bases each). This CDR3 contains 13 residues. Trimming removed 6 bases from V and 4 bases from J, with 12 bases in between. Germline V gene data show CDR1 as SGHRS and CDR2 as YFSETQ. CDR3 sequence: CASTRDRSDTQYF. In nucleotides, the CDR3 is TGCGCCAGCACCCGGGACCGCTCAGATACGCAGTATTTT. The variable domain in full, with the rest retrieved from reference TRBV5-1 and TRBJ2-3, is KAGVTQTPRYLIKTRGQQVTLSCSPISGHRSVSWYQQTPGQGLQFLFEYFSETQRNKGNFPGRFSGRQFSNSRSEMNVSTLELGDSALYLCASTRDRSDTQYFGPGTRLTVL.

The V call is TRBV25-1, the J call TRBJ2-7; 9 bases align to TRBD1. V trimming: 1 base; J trimming: 1 base; junction bases outside the gene matches: 5. The CDR3 covers 16 residues. Germline V gene data show CDR1 as MGHDK and CDR2 as SYGVNS. The CDR3 loop is CASSEFGTGISYEQYF. CDR3 DNA sequence: TGTGCCAGCAGTGAATTTGGGACAGGGATTTCCTACGAGCAGTACTTC.

This clonotype was seen only a few times. The genes are TRBV20-1 and TRBJ2-7; 8 nucleotides agree with TRBD1. The ends lost 0 bases at V and 6 bases at J; junction bases unmatched: 10. The CDR3 spans 15 residues. Germline V gene data show CDR1 as DFQATT and CDR2 as SNEGSKA (reference sequence). CDR3 loop: CSARDLGTGRSEQYF. The CDR3 coding sequence is TGCAGTGCTAGAGATCTCGGGACAGGCAGGTCCGAGCAGTACTTC.

The V and J genes are TRBV20-1 and TRBJ2-5; possibly TRBD2 for D (5 bases). Germline V lookup: CDR1 DFQATT, CDR2 SNEGSKA (reference sequence). The CDR3 covers 15 residues. V lost 1 base and J lost 3, with 15 bases in between. The CDR3 coding sequence is TGCAGTGCTAGAGGGGCGCTAGAGGGCAAAGAGACCCAGTACTTC. Its protein is CSARGALEGKETQYF.

This sequence joins TRBV5-6 and TRBJ2-7, with 8 bases aligning to TRBD1. V lost 6 bases, J lost 1 base, and 6 bases stayed unmatched. The CDR3 contains 14 residues. Per germline, CDR1 SGHDT and CDR2 YYEEEE. DNA for the CDR3: TGTGCCAGCAAAGTGAGGGACAGGTCCTACGAGCAGTACTTC. Protein: CASKVRDRSYEQYF. Full variable domain (rest looked up from reference TRBV5-6 and TRBJ2-7): DAGVTQSPTHLIKTRGQQVTLRCSPKSGHDTVSWYQQALGQGPQFIFQYYEEEERQRGNFPDRFSGHQFPNYSSELNVNALLLGDSALYLCASKVRDRSYEQYFGPGTRLTVT.

V is TRBV12-3 or TRBV12-4 and J is TRBJ2-7; TRBD2 is a possible D gene (5 bases). CDR3 length: 15 residues. V was trimmed by 5 bases and J by 0 bases, leaving 14 bases between them. In DNA form, the CDR3 reads TGTGCCAGCAGTCCAGGACTTCGGAGCTCCTACGAGCAGTACTTC. Translation: CASSPGLRSSYEQYF.

The chain links TRBV7-8 to TRBJ1-2; D gene uncertain. Germline V gene data show CDR1 as SGHVS and CDR2 as FQNEAQ. This CDR3 region has 19 residues. Trimming took 3 bases from V and 0 from J, leaving 23 bases between them. CDR3 coding DNA: TGTGCCAGCAGCTTCATTCTTGTTGGCGGGAACCTAGCTAACTATGGCTACACCTTC. As protein: CASSFILVGGNLANYGYTF. The whole variable domain, filled in from reference TRBV7-8 and TRBJ1-2, reads GAGVSQSPRYKVAKRGQDVALRCDPISGHVSLFWYQQALGQGPEFLTYFQNEAQLDKSGLPSDRFFAERPEGSVSTLKIQRTQQEDSAVYLCASSFILVGGNLANYGYTFGSGTRLTVV.

The V gene is TRBV6-1, the J gene TRBJ2-5; D is unclear. Germline CDR1 and CDR2: MNHNS and SASEGT. The CDR3 contains 16 residues. With 2 bases removed from V and 1 base from J, the gap between germline ends came to 14 bases. The CDR3: CASSESPSRSQETQYF. The CDR3 DNA follows: TGTGCCAGCAGTGAATCCCCTTCGAGGAGCCAAGAGACCCAGTACTTC.

This clonotype was recorded a few times. The chain combines TRBV24-1 with TRBJ1-5, with a weak D call TRBD1 (6 bases). Germline CDR1 and CDR2: KGHDR and SFDVKD. This CDR3 has 14 amino acids. Trimming cost V 4 bases and J 3 bases, with 9 bases left between them. The CDR3 is CATSEQGYNQPQHF. Here the CDR3 DNA reads TGTGCCACCAGTGAACAGGGCTACAATCAGCCCCAGCATTTT.

The chain recombines TRBV7-8 with TRBJ1-2; D not certain. Germline V lookup: CDR1 SGHVS, CDR2 FQNEAQ. V shed 5 bases and J shed 8 bases, with 18 bases lying between them. The CDR3 consists of 14 residues. The CDR3 nucleotides read TGTGCCAGCAGCCCCCAGATCCTGGGGAGCGGCTACACCTTC. Residues: CASSPQILGSGYTF.

The chain recombines TRBV12-3 or TRBV12-4 with TRBJ1-6; D is possibly TRBD1 (5 bases). V was trimmed by 6 bases and J by 12 bases, leaving 15 bases between them. This CDR3 has 13 amino acids. For the CDR3, the DNA is TGTGCCAGCAGCCCTGGGGGGGGGAGACCCCTCCACTTT. Its protein product is CASSPGGGRPLHF.

This chain uses TRBV12-3 or TRBV12-4 with TRBJ2-5; D may be TRBD2 (5 bases). CDR3 length equals 12 residues. V shed 4 bases and J shed 10 bases, with 13 bases lying between them. The CDR3 nucleotides are TGTGCCAGCAGTTCAATGACCGGGATCCAGTACTTC. Translated: CASSSMTGIQYF.

This clonotype was seen a few times. The chain carries TRBV11-2 and TRBJ2-2; 12 positions agree with TRBD2. The CDR3 has 20 amino acids. Germline assignment: CDR1 SGHAT and CDR2 FQNNGV. J gave up 0 bases and V 3 bases, and 11 bases lay outside the gene matches. CDR3: CASSFPSGLAGGPNTGELFF. The CDR3 bases are TGTGCCAGCAGCTTTCCCTCCGGGCTAGCGGGAGGGCCGAACACCGGGGAGCTGTTTTTT.

The J gene is TRBJ2-3, the V gene TRBV27; 9 bases fit TRBD2. This CDR3 spans 18 amino acids. The germline V gene encodes CDR1 MNHEY and CDR2 SMNVEV (reference sequence). Unmatched junction bases numbered 9, after V lost 0 bases and J lost 2 bases. CDR3 nucleotides: TGTGCCAGCAGTTTATCGCACCACTTAGCGGGAGACACAGATACGCAGTATTTT. Its protein product is CASSLSHHLAGDTDTQYF.

The chain has TRBV12-3 or TRBV12-4 and TRBJ1-5, with TRBD1 identical over 8 bases. J was trimmed by 6 bases and V by 6 bases; bases with no gene match: 16. This CDR3 contains 17 residues. The DNA for the CDR3 is TGTGCCAGCAGCCCGGACAGGGTGGCTCGGTCCGGTCAGCCCCAGCATTTT. This encodes CASSPDRVARSGQPQHF.

The V call is TRBV19, the J call TRBJ2-7; 9 nucleotides match TRBD2. J gave up 4 bases and V 6 bases, and 16 bases lay outside the gene matches. The length of the CDR3 is 17 residues. CDR1 is LNHDA, CDR2 SQIVND, per germline (reference sequence). This CDR3 reads CASRLTSGSPNLYEQYF. The DNA of the CDR3 is TGTGCCAGTAGACTGACTAGCGGCTCCCCCAATTTATACGAGCAGTACTTC.

V gene TRBV29-1 combines with J gene TRBJ2-7, with D tentatively TRBD1 (6 bases). Germline V CDR1 and CDR2: SQVTM, ANQGSEA. V was cut by 8 bases and J by 2 bases, with 16 bases left in between. This CDR3 has 13 residues. CDR3 protein: CSISTGPPYEQYF. CDR3 DNA: TGCAGCATCTCTACAGGGCCCCCCTACGAGCAGTACTTC.